Listed below are T cell receptor beta chains from one sample, sequenced in a study of cytomegalovirus exposure and HLA in healthy donors. Profiled with immunoSEQ multiplex PCR; TCRdb holds only in-frame clones, not every one. The sample has around 190,000 clones, around 77% seen once. The sequenced sample was PBMCs. The receptors shown here come from a woman in her 30s in good health and CMV-seronegative. CDR3s include the opening cysteine and the closing phenylalanine or tryptophan. Fields, in order: D gene, clone size, J gene, V gene, CDR3 protein, CDR3 DNA. D genes are given only for firm matches. Expanded clones are given a class, and other clones once, few, many or no size at all.

NA	once	TRBJ2-1	TRBV7-9	CASSFGRLVSYNEQFF	TGTGCCAGCAGCTTTGGGCGTCTCGTATCCTACAATGAGCAGTTCTTC
NA	NA	TRBJ2-1	TRBV7-9	CSSSLANNEQFF	TGTTCCAGCAGCTTAGCCAACAATGAGCAGTTCTTC
NA	NA	TRBJ2-7	TRBV9	CASSPAGGSYEQYF	TGTGCCAGCAGCCCGGCAGGTGGTTCCTACGAGCAGTACTTC
NA	NA	TRBJ1-6	TRBV19	CASSITGGRRSYNSPLHF	TGTGCCAGTAGTATTACGGGGGGGCGGCGTTCCTATAATTCACCCCTCCACTTT
NA	few	TRBJ2-7	TRBV2	CASTKELALKGEQYF	TGTGCCAGCACGAAAGAACTAGCACTCAAGGGAGAGCAGTACTTC
TRBD2	NA	TRBJ2-1	TRBV7-9	CASSSSGGSYNEQFF	TGTGCCAGCAGCTCAAGCGGGGGGTCATACAATGAGCAGTTCTTC
NA	NA	TRBJ1-2	TRBV7-2	CASSSRGTRRANYGYTF	TGTGCCAGCAGCTCGCGGGGAACCCGGAGGGCTAACTATGGCTACACCTTC
NA	once	TRBJ2-1	TRBV6-5	CASSYSASPYNEQFF	TGTGCCAGCAGTTACTCTGCAAGCCCCTACAATGAGCAGTTCTTC
NA	NA	TRBJ2-7	TRBV4-1	CASSRDTLSSYEQYF	TGCGCCAGCAGCCGGGACACTTTGAGCTCCTACGAGCAGTACTTC
NA	NA	TRBJ2-7	TRBV30	CAWSQTGLGEQYF	TGTGCCTGGAGTCAAACAGGGCTAGGGGAGCAGTACTTC
TRBD2	NA	TRBJ2-5	TRBV9	CASSVAPSGAQETQYF	TGTGCCAGCAGCGTAGCTCCTAGCGGGGCTCAAGAGACCCAGTACTTC
NA	few	TRBJ2-7	TRBV19	CASSIDVGSYEQYF	TGTGCCAGTAGTATAGATGTTGGGAGCTACGAGCAGTACTTC
NA	NA	TRBJ1-5	TRBV28	CASSLVTVNQPQHF	TGTGCCAGCAGTTTAGTTACAGTCAATCAGCCCCAGCATTTT
TRBD1	NA	TRBJ1-1	TRBV5-1	CASSLTGQGELGKAFF	TGCGCCAGCAGCTTAACGGGACAGGGCGAGTTAGGGAAAGCTTTCTTT
TRBD2	NA	TRBJ2-5	TRBV4-2	CASSQAGGPSSGQETQYF	TGTGCCAGCAGCCAAGCTGGCGGGCCCTCTAGCGGTCAAGAGACCCAGTACTTC
NA	NA	TRBJ2-7	TRBV5-4	CASSPHRQGGYEQYF	TGTGCCAGCAGCCCCCACCGGCAGGGGGGCTACGAGCAGTACTTC
NA	once	TRBJ1-4	TRBV19	CASSIGRFREKLFF	TGTGCCAGTAGTATAGGTCGGTTCCGGGAAAAACTGTTTTTT
TRBD1	NA	TRBJ1-1	TRBV7-6	CASSLIGTGLNTEAFF	TGTGCCAGCAGCCTTATCGGGACAGGGTTGAACACTGAAGCTTTCTTT
NA	NA	TRBJ1-1	TRBV6-5	CASSIQGLNTEAFF	TGTGCCAGCAGTATACAGGGTCTGAACACTGAAGCTTTCTTT
NA	NA	TRBJ1-5	TRBV5-1	CASSLSGVGNQPQHF	TGCGCCAGCAGCTTATCAGGGGTCGGCAATCAGCCCCAGCATTTT
NA	NA	TRBJ2-5	TRBV7-2	CASSLTDGRHQETQYF	TGTGCCAGCAGCTTAACCGATGGGAGGCACCAAGAGACCCAGTACTTC
TRBD2	NA	TRBJ2-7	TRBV2	CASSGLAATSYEQYF	TGTGCCAGCAGTGGACTAGCGGCAACCTCCTACGAGCAGTACTTC
NA	NA	TRBJ1-1	TRBV11-2	CASSLVGMGANTEAFF	TGTGCCAGCAGCTTAGTAGGTATGGGGGCGAACACTGAAGCTTTCTTT
NA	NA	TRBJ1-2	TRBV7-7	CASSSGLSSYGYPF	TGTGCTAGCAGCAGTGGACTGTCCTCTTATGGCTACCCCTTC
TRBD2	NA	TRBJ2-1	TRBV4-2	CASSQTSGDNEQFF	TGTGCCAGCAGCCAAACTAGCGGGGACAATGAGCAGTTCTTC
NA	NA	TRBJ1-1	TRBV6-6	CASTSPGFAEAFF	TGTGCCAGCACGTCCCCCGGGTTCGCTGAAGCTTTCTTT
NA	NA	TRBJ1-1	TRBV6-4	CASSAERDTEAFF	TGTGCCAGCAGTGCCGAGAGGGACACTGAAGCTTTCTTT
NA	few	TRBJ1-2	TRBV5-1	CASSPSPGSYGYTF	TGCGCCAGCAGCCCATCCCCGGGGAGCTATGGCTACACCTTC
NA	NA	TRBJ1-1	TRBV30	CAWGSGILNTEAFF	TGTGCCTGGGGATCAGGGATCCTGAACACTGAAGCTTTCTTT
TRBD2	few	TRBJ2-3	TRBV5-1	CASSSLAGGQGDTQYF	TGCGCCAGCAGCTCACTAGCGGGGGGACAAGGAGATACGCAGTATTTT
NA	NA	TRBJ1-1	TRBV6-6	CASSYSGGTEAFF	TGTGCCAGCAGTTACTCGGGCGGGACTGAAGCTTTCTTT
NA	NA	TRBJ2-5	TRBV28	CASSLGGRPAWTQYF	TGTGCCAGCAGCCTGGGAGGACGGCCCGCATGGACCCAGTACTTC
NA	NA	TRBJ2-7	TRBV6-6	CASSYGGHEQYF	TGTGCCAGCAGTTACGGGGGCCACGAGCAGTACTTC
NA	NA	TRBJ2-7	TRBV5-8	CASSLGGGSEISYEQYF	TGTGCCAGCAGCTTGGGAGGTGGGAGCGAAATCTCCTACGAGCAGTACTTC
NA	NA	TRBJ2-5	TRBV21-1	CASSKAWGSRGTKAQETQYF	TGTGCCAGCAGCAAAGCGTGGGGTTCGCGGGGGACTAAAGCGCAAGAGACCCAGTACTTC
NA	NA	TRBJ2-7	TRBV23-1	CASSQSQQIHSYEQYF	TGCGCCAGCAGTCAATCGCAACAGATTCACTCCTACGAGCAGTACTTC
NA	NA	TRBJ1-1	TRBV7-9	CASSLASRLNTEAFF	TGTGCCAGCAGCTTAGCAAGCAGGCTAAACACTGAAGCTTTCTTT
TRBD1	few	TRBJ1-6	TRBV4-1	CASSQPGQGTYNSPLHF	TGCGCCAGCAGCCAACCGGGACAGGGGACCTATAATTCACCCCTCCACTTT
NA	once	TRBJ2-3	TRBV30	CACQRGGKSTDTQYF	TGTGCCTGTCAACGGGGTGGCAAGAGCACAGATACGCAGTATTTT
TRBD2	NA	TRBJ2-1	TRBV6-5	CASRGAGEGEQFF	TGTGCCAGCAGAGGAGCGGGAGAGGGTGAGCAGTTCTTC
NA	NA	TRBJ2-5	TRBV6-5	CASSQLQAPQETQYF	TGTGCCAGCAGCCAGCTTCAGGCCCCACAAGAGACCCAGTACTTC
NA	once	TRBJ1-1	TRBV19	CASKGDRTNTEAFF	TGTGCCAGTAAGGGAGACAGGACGAACACTGAAGCTTTCTTT
TRBD2	NA	TRBJ2-3	TRBV5-1	CASSGIGGAEFPSGKDTQYF	TGCGCCAGCAGCGGAATCGGGGGGGCCGAATTCCCGTCCGGAAAAGATACGCAGTATTTT
NA	NA	TRBJ2-1	TRBV10-3	CAISEGSNEQFF	TGTGCCATCAGTGAGGGCAGCAATGAGCAGTTCTTC
TRBD2	NA	TRBJ2-7	TRBV7-9	CASSSSGSYEQYF	TGTGCCAGCAGCTCTAGCGGGAGTTACGAGCAGTACTTC
NA	NA	TRBJ2-2	TRBV7-9	CASSQGQLNTGELFF	TGTGCCAGCAGCCAGGGACAACTCAACACCGGGGAGCTGTTTTTT
TRBD1	NA	TRBJ2-7	TRBV6-1	CASREMGTVPYEQYF	TGTGCCAGCAGAGAGATGGGGACAGTTCCCTACGAGCAGTACTTC
TRBD1	NA	TRBJ1-1	TRBV7-2	CASSFQTRQGTAAFF	TGTGCCAGCAGCTTTCAGACTCGACAGGGGACGGCCGCTTTCTTT
TRBD2	NA	TRBJ2-3	TRBV19	CASSLRTSGGATGTDTQYF	TGTGCCAGTAGTCTCAGAACTAGCGGGGGGGCCACTGGCACAGATACGCAGTATTTT
TRBD1	NA	TRBJ1-1	TRBV11-3	CASSPDRGRIMNTEAFF	TGTGCCAGCAGCCCCGACAGGGGGCGGATTATGAACACTGAAGCTTTCTTT
TRBD1	NA	TRBJ2-2	TRBV5-1	CASSRSGQDQSGELFF	TGCGCCAGCAGCAGGTCCGGACAGGATCAGTCCGGGGAGCTGTTTTTT
NA	few	TRBJ1-2	TRBV7-9	CASSLAGRDYGYTF	TGTGCCAGCAGCTTAGCGGGTCGGGACTATGGCTACACCTTC